The clone carrying this T cell receptor (beta chain) was picked up many times. Antigen: not known. The V end was cut by 0 bases, the J end by 6 bases, with 3 bases between. This CDR3 region has 12 residues. Looked up from germline, CDR1 is ENHRY and CDR2 is SYGVKD. The cDNA was generated through 5'RACE incorporating 10-nucleotide random UMIs. TCRdb processed the 5' RACE reads anew with MiXCR; each CDR3 protein has one entry. The table records around 69,000 distinct CDR3 sequences, 4.5% of them present only once. Unsorted libraries were generated from 2 million PBMCs held at -80 degrees C. The data stem from a study of neurological immune-mediated disorders. General observations from the study: Phylogenetic grouping assigned the repertoires of 18 of 34 multiple sclerosis patients to a single cluster of related CDR3 sequences. This cluster may be a repertoire-level signature. The greatest TCR clonal expansion occurred in HTLV-1-associated myelopathy and the least in multiple sclerosis, which fell below healthy controls.

The genes are TRBV10-3 and TRBJ1-5; D is unclear. The clonotype was recovered from a man aged 30-40 years with multiple sclerosis. Sequencing input: PBMCs. DNA of the CDR3: TGTGCCATCAGTGAGTCGATTCAGCCCCAGCATTTT. Translating it yields CAISESIQPQHF.